The sequence of this TCR beta chain was determined in a study of blood T cell repertoires in COVID-19. Trimming removed 4 bases from V and 0 bases from J; junction bases left unmatched: 11. The CDR3 is 18 residues long. CDR1 and CDR2 (germline): KGHSH, LQKENI. Assay used: immunoSEQ multiplex PCR; TCRdb lists only in-frame clones, some missing. This sample has some 300,000 clones, with about 87% found just once. The clonotype originates from a woman in her twenties or thirties who had recovered from COVID-19. The sequencing sample was made of peripheral blood. V gene TRBV18 combines with J gene TRBJ2-7; TRBD2 aligns across 11 bases. The CDR3 sequence: CASSRPLTSGANSYEQYF. DNA for the CDR3: TGTGCCAGCTCACGCCCCTTGACTAGCGGGGCGAACTCCTACGAGCAGTACTTC.